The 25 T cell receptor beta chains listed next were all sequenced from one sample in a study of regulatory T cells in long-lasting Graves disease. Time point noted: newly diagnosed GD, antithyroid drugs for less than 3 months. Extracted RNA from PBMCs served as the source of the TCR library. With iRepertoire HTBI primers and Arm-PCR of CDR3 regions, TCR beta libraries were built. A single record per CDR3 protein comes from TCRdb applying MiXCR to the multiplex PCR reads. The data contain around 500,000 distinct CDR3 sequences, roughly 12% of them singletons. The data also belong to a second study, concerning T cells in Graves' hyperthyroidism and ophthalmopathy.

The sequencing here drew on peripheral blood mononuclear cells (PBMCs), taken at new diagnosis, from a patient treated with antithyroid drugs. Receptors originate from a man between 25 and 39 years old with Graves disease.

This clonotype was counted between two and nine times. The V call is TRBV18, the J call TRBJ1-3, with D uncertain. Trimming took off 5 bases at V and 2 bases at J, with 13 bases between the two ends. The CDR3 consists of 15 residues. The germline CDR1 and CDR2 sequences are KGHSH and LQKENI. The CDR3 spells CASSSSNDPGNTIYF. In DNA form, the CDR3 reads TGTGCCAGCTCATCTTCGAACGATCCTGGAAACACCATATATTTT.

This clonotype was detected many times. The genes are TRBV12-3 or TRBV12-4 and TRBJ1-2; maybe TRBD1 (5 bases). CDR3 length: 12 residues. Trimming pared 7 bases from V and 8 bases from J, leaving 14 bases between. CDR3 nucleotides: TGTGCCAGCACTCACTCGGGGGGGGGCTACACCTTC. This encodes CASTHSGGGYTF.

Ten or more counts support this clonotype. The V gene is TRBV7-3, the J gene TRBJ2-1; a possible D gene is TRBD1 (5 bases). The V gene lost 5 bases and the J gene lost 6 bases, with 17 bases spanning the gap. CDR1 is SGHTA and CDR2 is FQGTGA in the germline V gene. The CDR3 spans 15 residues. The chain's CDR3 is CASSPQGGSGNEQFF. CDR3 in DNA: TGTGCCAGCAGCCCCCAGGGCGGTTCAGGCAATGAGCAGTTCTTC.

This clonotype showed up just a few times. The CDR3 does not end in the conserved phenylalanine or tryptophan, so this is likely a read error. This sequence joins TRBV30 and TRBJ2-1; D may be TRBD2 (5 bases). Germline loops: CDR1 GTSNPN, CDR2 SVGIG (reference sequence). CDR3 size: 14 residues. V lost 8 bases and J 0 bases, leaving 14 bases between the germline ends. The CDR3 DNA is TGTGCCACGGACTTACTTAGCTCCTACAATGAGCAGTTCCTC. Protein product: CATDLLSSYNEQFL.

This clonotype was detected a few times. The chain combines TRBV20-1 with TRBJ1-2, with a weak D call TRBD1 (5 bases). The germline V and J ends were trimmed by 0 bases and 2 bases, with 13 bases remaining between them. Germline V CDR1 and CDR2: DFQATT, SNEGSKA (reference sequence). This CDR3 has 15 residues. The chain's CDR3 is CSARDPGRRNYGYTF. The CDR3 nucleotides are TGCAGTGCTAGAGATCCGGGACGGAGGAACTATGGCTACACCTTC.

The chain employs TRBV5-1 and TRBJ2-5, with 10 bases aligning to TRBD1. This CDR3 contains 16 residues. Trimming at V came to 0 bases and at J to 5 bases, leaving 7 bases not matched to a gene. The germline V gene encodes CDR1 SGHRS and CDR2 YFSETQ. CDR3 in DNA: TGCGCCAGCAGCTTGGAGGTGACAGGGGGCGGTGAGACCCAGTACTTC. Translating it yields CASSLEVTGGGETQYF.

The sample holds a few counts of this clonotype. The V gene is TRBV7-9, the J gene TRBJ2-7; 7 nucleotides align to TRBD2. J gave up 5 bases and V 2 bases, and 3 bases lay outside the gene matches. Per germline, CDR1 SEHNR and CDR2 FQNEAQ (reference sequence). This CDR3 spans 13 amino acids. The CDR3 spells CASSLRGGNEQYF. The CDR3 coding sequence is TGTGCCAGCAGCTTAAGGGGAGGGAACGAGCAGTACTTC.

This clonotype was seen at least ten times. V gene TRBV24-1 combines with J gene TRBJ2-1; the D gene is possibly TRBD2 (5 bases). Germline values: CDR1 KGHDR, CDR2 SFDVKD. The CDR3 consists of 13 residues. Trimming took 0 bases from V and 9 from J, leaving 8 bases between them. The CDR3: CATSDLARVEQFF. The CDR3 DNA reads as TGTGCCACCAGTGATTTGGCGCGGGTTGAGCAGTTCTTC.

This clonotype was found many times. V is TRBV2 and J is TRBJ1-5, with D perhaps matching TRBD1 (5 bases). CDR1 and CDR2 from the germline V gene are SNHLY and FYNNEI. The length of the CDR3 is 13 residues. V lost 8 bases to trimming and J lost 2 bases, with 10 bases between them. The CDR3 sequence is CASGGVGNQPQHF. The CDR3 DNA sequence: TGTGCCAGCGGGGGGGTTGGCAATCAGCCCCAGCATTTT.

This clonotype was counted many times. The CDR3 DNA reads TGTGCCAGCAGCTCCCGACATTCGGGCACAGATACGCAGTATTTT. The encoded protein is CASSSRHSGTDTQYF. The chain combines TRBV7-8 with TRBJ2-3; D remains unclear. V lost 4 bases and J 1 base, leaving 12 bases between the germline ends. The CDR3 extends over 15 amino acids. CDR1 and CDR2 (germline): SGHVS, FQNEAQ.

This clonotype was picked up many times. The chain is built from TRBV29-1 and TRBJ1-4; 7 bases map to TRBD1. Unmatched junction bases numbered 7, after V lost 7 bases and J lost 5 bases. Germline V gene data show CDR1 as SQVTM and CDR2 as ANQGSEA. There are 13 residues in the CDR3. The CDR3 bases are TGCAGCGCCACGGGGACAGACAATGAAAAACTGTTTTTT. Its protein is CSATGTDNEKLFF.

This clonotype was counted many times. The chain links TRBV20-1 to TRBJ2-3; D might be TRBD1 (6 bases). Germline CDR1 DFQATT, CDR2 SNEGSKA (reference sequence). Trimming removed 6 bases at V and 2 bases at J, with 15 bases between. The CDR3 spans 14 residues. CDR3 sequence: CSAHPGVLTDTQYF. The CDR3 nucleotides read TGCAGTGCCCACCCAGGGGTCCTCACAGATACGCAGTATTTT.

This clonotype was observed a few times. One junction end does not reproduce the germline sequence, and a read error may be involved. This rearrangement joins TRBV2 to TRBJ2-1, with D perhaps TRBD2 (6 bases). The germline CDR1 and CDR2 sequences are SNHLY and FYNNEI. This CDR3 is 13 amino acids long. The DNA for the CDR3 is TGCGCCAGCAGTGAACGGGGGTACAATGAGCAGTTCTTC. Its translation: CASSERGYNEQFF. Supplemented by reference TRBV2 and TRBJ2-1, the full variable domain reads EPEVTQTPSHQVTQMGQEVILRCVPISNHLYFYWYRQILGQKVEFLVSFYNNEISEKSEIFDDQFSVERPDGSNFTLKIRSTKLEDSAMYFCASSERGYNEQFFGPGTRLTVL.

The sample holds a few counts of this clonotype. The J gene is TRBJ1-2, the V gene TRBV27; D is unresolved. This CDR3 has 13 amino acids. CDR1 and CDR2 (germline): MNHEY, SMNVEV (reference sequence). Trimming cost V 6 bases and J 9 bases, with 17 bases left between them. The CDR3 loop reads CASRDRAFSSYTF. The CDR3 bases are TGTGCCAGCAGGGACCGGGCCTTCTCAAGCTACACCTTC.

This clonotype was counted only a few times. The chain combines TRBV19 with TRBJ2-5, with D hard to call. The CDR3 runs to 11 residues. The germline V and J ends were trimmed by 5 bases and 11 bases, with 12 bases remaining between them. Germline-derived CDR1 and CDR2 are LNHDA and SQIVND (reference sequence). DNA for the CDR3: TGTGCCAGTAGTTCCCGGTCCTCTCAGTACTTC. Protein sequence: CASSSRSSQYF.

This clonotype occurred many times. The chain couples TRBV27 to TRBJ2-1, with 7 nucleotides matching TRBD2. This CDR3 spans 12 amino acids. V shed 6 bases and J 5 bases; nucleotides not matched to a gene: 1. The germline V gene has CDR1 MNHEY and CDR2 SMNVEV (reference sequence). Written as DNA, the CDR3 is TGTGCCAGCAGCCGGGGGGACAATGAGCAGTTCTTC. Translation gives CASSRGDNEQFF.

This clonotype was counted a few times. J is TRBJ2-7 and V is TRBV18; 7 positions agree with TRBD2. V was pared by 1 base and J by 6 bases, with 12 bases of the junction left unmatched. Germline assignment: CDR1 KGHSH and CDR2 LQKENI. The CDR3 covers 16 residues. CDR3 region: CASSPLAPGLTSEQYF. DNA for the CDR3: TGTGCCAGCTCACCACTCGCTCCGGGACTAACTTCCGAGCAGTACTTC.

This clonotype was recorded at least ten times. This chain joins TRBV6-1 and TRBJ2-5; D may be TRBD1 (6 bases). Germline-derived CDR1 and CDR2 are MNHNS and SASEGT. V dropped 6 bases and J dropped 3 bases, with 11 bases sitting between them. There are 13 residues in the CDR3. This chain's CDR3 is CASSPDSKETQYF. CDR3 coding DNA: TGTGCCAGCAGCCCGGACAGCAAAGAGACCCAGTACTTC.

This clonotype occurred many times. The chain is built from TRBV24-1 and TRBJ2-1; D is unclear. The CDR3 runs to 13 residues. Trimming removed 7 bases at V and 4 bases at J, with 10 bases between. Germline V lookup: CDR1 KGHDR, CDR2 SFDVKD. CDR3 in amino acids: CATSDTNYNEQFF. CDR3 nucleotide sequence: TGTGCCACCAGCGACACCAATTACAATGAGCAGTTCTTC.

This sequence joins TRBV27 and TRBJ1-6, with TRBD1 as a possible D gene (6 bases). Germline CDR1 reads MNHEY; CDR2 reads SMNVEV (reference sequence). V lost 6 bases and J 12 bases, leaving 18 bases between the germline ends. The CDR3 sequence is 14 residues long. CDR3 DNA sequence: TGTGCCAGCAGCCACAGGGAAGGGTTCAGACCCCTCCACTTT. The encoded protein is CASSHREGFRPLHF.

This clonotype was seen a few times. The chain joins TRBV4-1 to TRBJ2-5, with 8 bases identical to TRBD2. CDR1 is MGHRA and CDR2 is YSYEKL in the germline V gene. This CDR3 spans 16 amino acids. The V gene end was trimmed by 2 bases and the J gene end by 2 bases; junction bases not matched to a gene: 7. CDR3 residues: CASSQRAGVLQETQYF. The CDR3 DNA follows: TGCGCCAGCAGCCAAAGAGCGGGAGTCTTGCAAGAGACCCAGTACTTC.

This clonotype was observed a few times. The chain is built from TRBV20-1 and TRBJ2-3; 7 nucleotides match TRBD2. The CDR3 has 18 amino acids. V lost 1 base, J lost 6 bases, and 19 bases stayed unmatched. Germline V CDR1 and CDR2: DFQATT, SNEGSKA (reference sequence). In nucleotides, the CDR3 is TGCAGTGCTAGAGGGGGACTGGGCGGGAGACCGTCGGGGGATACGCAGTATTTT. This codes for CSARGGLGGRPSGDTQYF.

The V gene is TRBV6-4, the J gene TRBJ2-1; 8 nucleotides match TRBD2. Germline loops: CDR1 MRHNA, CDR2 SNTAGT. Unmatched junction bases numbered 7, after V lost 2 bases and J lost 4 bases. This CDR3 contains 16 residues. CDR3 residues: CASSDGAGGRYNEQFF. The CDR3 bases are TGTGCCAGCAGTGACGGGGCGGGAGGAAGATACAATGAGCAGTTCTTC.

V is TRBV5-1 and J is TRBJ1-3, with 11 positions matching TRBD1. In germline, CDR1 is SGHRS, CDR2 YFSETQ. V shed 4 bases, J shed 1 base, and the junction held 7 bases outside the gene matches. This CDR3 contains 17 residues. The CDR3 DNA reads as TGCGCCAGCAGCGCTTGGACAGGGGGCCTGTCTGGAAACACCATATATTTT. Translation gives CASSAWTGGLSGNTIYF.

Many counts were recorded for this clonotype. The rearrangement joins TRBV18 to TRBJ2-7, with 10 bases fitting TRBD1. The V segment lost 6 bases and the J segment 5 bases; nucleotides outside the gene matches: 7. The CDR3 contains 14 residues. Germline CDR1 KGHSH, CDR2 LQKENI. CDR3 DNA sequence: TGTGCCAGCTCTCCCGGGACAGGGGTTAACGAGCAGTACTTC. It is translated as CASSPGTGVNEQYF.